This entry concerns a single T cell receptor (beta chain). This sample was taken from a study of control samples from healthy donors and cancer patients. V gave up 5 bases and J gave up 0 bases, with 17 bases separating them. Germline CDR1 and CDR2: MNHEY and SVGEGT. The CDR3 length is 16 residues. Clones were sequenced by immunoSEQ multiplex PCR, and TCRdb holds only the in-frame ones, with some missing. The data hold 90,000 to 150,000 clones, with 88% observed a single time. Specimen: blood. The rearrangement uses TRBV6-2 or TRBV6-3 and TRBJ2-7; perhaps D is TRBD1 or TRBD2 (5 bases each). The TCR was taken from a man aged 40-49 years in good health. The DNA for the CDR3 is TGTGCCAGCAGTCCAACCGGGACGGTAAGCTCCTACGAGCAGTACTTC. Translated, it gives CASSPTGTVSSYEQYF.